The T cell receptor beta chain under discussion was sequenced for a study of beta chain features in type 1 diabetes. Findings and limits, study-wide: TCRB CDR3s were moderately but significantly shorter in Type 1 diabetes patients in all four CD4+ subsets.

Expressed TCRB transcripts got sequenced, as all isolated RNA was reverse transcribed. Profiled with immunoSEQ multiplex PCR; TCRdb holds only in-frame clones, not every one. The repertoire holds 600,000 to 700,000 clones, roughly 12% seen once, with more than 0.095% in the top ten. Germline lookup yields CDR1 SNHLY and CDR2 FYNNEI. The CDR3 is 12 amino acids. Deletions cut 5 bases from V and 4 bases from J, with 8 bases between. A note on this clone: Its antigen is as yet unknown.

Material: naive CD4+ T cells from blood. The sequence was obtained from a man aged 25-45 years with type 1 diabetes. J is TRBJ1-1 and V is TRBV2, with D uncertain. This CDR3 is CASSLMGTEAFF. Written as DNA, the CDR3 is TGTGCCAGCAGTCTGATGGGCACTGAAGCTTTCTTT.